This T cell receptor (beta chain) was identified in a study of regulatory T cells in long-lasting Graves disease. Study results and limitations: The number of shared public clonotypes was higher in persistent patients (around 2,700) than new patients (more than 850). Persistent Graves' disease cases displayed lower TCR diversity than newly diagnosed ones.

This clonotype has ten or more counts. Its antigen is unknown. In germline, CDR1 is SGHKS, CDR2 YYEKEE (reference sequence). This CDR3 is built from 17 residues. V lost 7 bases and J lost 15, with 35 bases in between. Both iRepertoire HTBI primers and Arm-PCR of CDR3 regions were used to build the TCR beta libraries. TCRdb re-analysed the multiplex PCR reads in MiXCR, keeping a single row per CDR3 protein. The sample lists 250,000 or so distinct CDR3 sequences; 20% were seen once. Noted time point: newly diagnosed GD, antithyroid drugs for less than 3 months. PBMC-extracted RNA yielded the TCR library. The gene calls are TRBV5-5 and TRBJ2-1; a possible D gene is TRBD1 (6 bases). This clonotype originated in a female donor with Graves disease. Sequences were derived from peripheral blood mononuclear cells (PBMCs), sampled at new diagnosis, from a patient treated with antithyroid drugs. The DNA for the CDR3 is TGTGCCAGCTGGGATGCCCGCTCCGTATTGTTCACCAGGGGTCTGTTCTTC. As protein: CASWDARSVLFTRGLFF.